The present T cell receptor (beta chain) was sequenced within a study of CXCR3-negative and CXCR3-positive naive CD8 T cells. The CDR3 is 16 residues long. In germline, CDR1 is SGHRS, CDR2 YFSETQ. The study made its TRB cDNA libraries by 5' RACE, adding UMI labels. With the 5' RACE reads reprocessed, TCRdb shows one record per CDR3 protein and no DNA. In total, the table holds 100,000 to 150,000 distinct CDR3 sequences. Sequencing input: naive CXCR3- CD8+ T cells from blood. The subset denotes: CD45RO-CCR7+CD27+CD95- naive CD8+ T cells lacking CXCR3 (TNR3-). This clonotype was obtained from a human donor in good health. Some clones in this sample may be carry-over from other donors' samples. The V call is TRBV5-1, the J call TRBJ2-1; the D call from TCRdb, TRBD2, cannot be confirmed without DNA. The CDR3 is CASSDMTSGRWNEQFF.